This is a list of T cell receptor beta chains from one sample in a study of T cell responses to AZD1222 COVID-19 vaccine. The table came from immunoSEQ multiplex PCR; TCRdb's copy has only in-frame clones and leaves some out. The table records tens of thousands of clones, nearly 90% of them present only once. The sample here was peripheral blood, taken on day 0 of AZD1222 vaccination. The receptors stem from an adult in good health. Each CDR3 is given with its conserved first and last residue. Fields, in order: V gene, clone size, J gene, D gene, CDR3 DNA, CDR3 protein. D genes are given only for firm matches. Size tells how often a clone was seen (once, few, many) or the class of an expanded clone, and some rows leave it out.

>TRBV19|NA|TRBJ2-7|NA
TGTGCCAGTAGTATCCGGGGGGCCCTAAACTACGAGCAGTACTTC
CASSIRGALNYEQYF
>TRBV21-1|NA|TRBJ2-7|NA
TGTGCCAGCAGCATAGCTGGGGGTCCCTACGAGCAGTACTTC
CASSIAGGPYEQYF
>TRBV3-1/TRBV3-2|NA|TRBJ1-1|TRBD1
TGTGCCAGCAGCCAACTGGACAGGGACGCTTTCTTT
CASSQLDRDAFF
>TRBV5-1|NA|TRBJ1-4|NA
TGCGCCAGCAGCTCCAACGAGGGAAGTTACGAAAAACTGTTTTTT
CASSSNEGSYEKLFF
>TRBV7-8|few|TRBJ2-4|NA
TGTGCCAGCAGCCGGGGGACCAAAAACATTCAGTACTTC
CASSRGTKNIQYF
>TRBV7-9|NA|TRBJ1-1|NA
TGTGCCAGCAGCTTCCCGGGCTCTGAAGCTTTCTTT
CASSFPGSEAFF
>TRBV13|NA|TRBJ2-7|TRBD2
TGTGCCAGCAGCTTAGCCCCTAGCGGGGGGAGGTACGAGCAGTACTTC
CASSLAPSGGRYEQYF
>TRBV27|NA|TRBJ2-5|TRBD1
TGTGCCAGCAGTTTATCTGGACAGGTACAAGAGACCCAGTACTTC
CASSLSGQVQETQYF
>TRBV30|NA|TRBJ1-2|TRBD1
TGTGCCTGGAGCCTGGGGGCCGGGACAGGGAACACTGGCTACACCTTC
CAWSLGAGTGNTGYTF
>TRBV5-4|NA|TRBJ1-3|NA
TGTGCCAGCAGCTCCTATTCTGGAAACACCATATATTTT
CASSSYSGNTIYF
>TRBV9|NA|TRBJ1-2|NA
TGTGCCAGCAGCGGCGAAGGCTATGGCTACACCTTC
CASSGEGYGYTF
>TRBV7-9|medium-sized|TRBJ1-1|NA
TGTGCCAGCAGCTTAGCAGGGGCGAACACTGAAGCTTTCTTT
CASSLAGANTEAFF
>TRBV11-2|NA|TRBJ1-6|NA
TGTGCCAGCAGCCAAACAACCCGGGATTCACCCCTCCACTTT
CASSQTTRDSPLHF
>TRBV30|NA|TRBJ1-2|NA
TGTGCCTGGAGTCCCGTAACAGTTAACTATGGCTACACCTTC
CAWSPVTVNYGYTF
>TRBV2|NA|TRBJ2-5|TRBD1
TGTGCCAGCAGTTTCTCCGACAGGGGGTTTACTGCCCAGTACTTC
CASSFSDRGFTAQYF
>TRBV30|NA|TRBJ1-1|NA
TGTGCCTGGAGTGTCGGGGATAACACTGAAGCTTTCTTT
CAWSVGDNTEAFF
>TRBV7-9|NA|TRBJ1-6|NA
TGTGCCAGCACCCAGGATACGCATAATTCACCCCTCCACTTT
CASTQDTHNSPLHF
>TRBV5-1|once|TRBJ2-1|NA
TGCGCCAGCAGGTCCAACAATGAGCAGTTCTTC
CASRSNNEQFF
>TRBV28|few|TRBJ2-2|NA
TGTGCCAGCCCGGGGAACACCGGGGAGCTGTTTTTT
CASPGNTGELFF
>TRBV7-2|NA|TRBJ1-2|NA
TGTGCCAGCAGCTTGACCGGAGATGGCTACACCTTC
CASSLTGDGYTF
>TRBV7-9|NA|TRBJ2-7|NA
TGTGCCAGCAGCCCCGGGGCCTCCTACGAGCAGTACTTC
CASSPGASYEQYF
>TRBV19|NA|TRBJ1-1|NA
TGTGCCAGTCAAAAGGGTGGGGGGGAGAACACTGAAGCTTTCTTT
CASQKGGGENTEAFF
>TRBV5-8|NA|TRBJ2-1|NA
TGTGCCAGCAGCCTCAGAAGCCCCTACAATGAGCAGTTCTTC
CASSLRSPYNEQFF
>TRBV28|NA|TRBJ2-1|NA
TGTGCCAGCAGTTTATTCTCCTCCGGACATCGCGGGCAGTTCTTC
CASSLFSSGHRGQFF
>TRBV12-3/TRBV12-4|few|TRBJ1-6|NA
TGTGCCAGCACCGGACCCGCTTTAGTCCTCCACTTT
CASTGPALVLHF
>TRBV7-3|NA|TRBJ2-7|NA
TGTGCCAGCAGCTTAAAGTGGGGGTACCCCTTTACCTACGAGCAGTACTTC
CASSLKWGYPFTYEQYF
>TRBV6-5|NA|TRBJ1-1|NA
TGTGCCAGCAGTTACTCCCGGGGGGACACTGAAGCTTTCTTT
CASSYSRGDTEAFF
>TRBV7-2|few|TRBJ1-1|NA
TGTGCCAGCAGCGGAGGTAGGACAGTTAGGAACACTGAAGCTTTCTTT
CASSGGRTVRNTEAFF
>TRBV6-5|NA|TRBJ1-1|NA
TGTGCCAGCAGTTACTCGAGGCAGGTTAAGGGAGAAGCTTTCTTT
CASSYSRQVKGEAFF
>TRBV6-1|NA|TRBJ2-7|NA
TGTGCCAGCAGTGAGATTCCCTACGAGCAGTACTTC
CASSEIPYEQYF
>TRBV7-3|NA|TRBJ2-5|NA
TGTGCCAGCAGCTTAACACACGCGCTCGGGGGGACCCAGTACTTC
CASSLTHALGGTQYF
>TRBV10-3|NA|TRBJ1-2|NA
TGTGCCATCAGTGAGTTAGGCAGGGGCGATGGCTACACCTTC
CAISELGRGDGYTF
>TRBV7-2|NA|TRBJ2-3|NA
TGTGCCAGCAGCTACCGACTTTTCGATACGCAGTATTTT
CASSYRLFDTQYF
>TRBV7-9|NA|TRBJ2-1|NA
TGTGCCAGCAGCTTACGGACAGATCTCATCGATGAGCAGTTCTTC
CASSLRTDLIDEQFF
>TRBV13|NA|TRBJ2-5|TRBD1
TGTGCCAGCAGCTGGGGGACAGAAGAGACCCAGTACTTC
CASSWGTEETQYF
>TRBV14|NA|TRBJ2-7|NA
TGTGCCAGCAGCCAAGGGCCCCGAGGGCTCCACGAGCAGTACTTC
CASSQGPRGLHEQYF
>TRBV2|NA|TRBJ2-7|TRBD1
TGTGCCAGCGGCCTGGGGACAGGGGTCTACGAGCAGTACTTC
CASGLGTGVYEQYF
>TRBV5-1|NA|TRBJ2-7|TRBD1
TGCGCCAGCAGCAGCCCGGGACAGAGCTACGAGCAGTACTTC
CASSSPGQSYEQYF
>TRBV29-1|NA|TRBJ1-1|NA
TGCAGCGTTGCGAGAGGAGGCGACACTGAAGCTTTCTTT
CSVARGGDTEAFF
>TRBV6-1|NA|TRBJ1-3|NA
TGTGCCAGCAGTGATACTGGGGCTGGAAACACCATATATTTT
CASSDTGAGNTIYF
>TRBV18|NA|TRBJ1-4|NA
TGTGCCAGCTCCCCAGGGGCTGGTGAAAAACTGTTTTTT
CASSPGAGEKLFF
>TRBV5-1|NA|TRBJ1-1|NA
TGCGCCAGCAGCTCGCAGGGTTTTAGCACTGAAGCTTTCTTT
CASSSQGFSTEAFF
>TRBV2|NA|TRBJ2-1|TRBD2
TGTGCCAGCAGGGCGGGACTAGTAGAGCATGAGCAGTTCTTC
CASRAGLVEHEQFF
>TRBV2|NA|TRBJ2-5|NA
TGTGCCAGCAGTTGGGGACAACAAGAGACCCAGTACTTC
CASSWGQQETQYF
>TRBV5-1|NA|TRBJ1-2|TRBD1
TGCGCCAGCACCCCGGACAGGGCTGGCTATGGCTACACCTTC
CASTPDRAGYGYTF
>TRBV4-1|once|TRBJ1-1|NA
TGCGCCAGCAGCCGAATGATGTTGGATGAAGCTTTCTTT
CASSRMMLDEAFF
>TRBV19|NA|TRBJ2-3|NA
TGTGCCAGTAGTCGTCACACAGATACGCAGTATTTT
CASSRHTDTQYF
>TRBV5-1|NA|TRBJ1-6|NA
TGCGCCAGCAGCTCACAACTACCGGGACAAGTCAATTATTCACCCCTCCACTTT
CASSSQLPGQVNYSPLHF
>TRBV30|NA|TRBJ1-5|NA
TGTGCCTGGAACAGGGACGGCAATCAGCCCCAGCATTTT
CAWNRDGNQPQHF
>TRBV7-3|NA|TRBJ1-2|TRBD1
TGTGCCAGCAGCACCGGGACAGGGGGAGGCTACACCTTC
CASSTGTGGGYTF